The TCR beta chain described here comes from a study of blood T cell repertoires in COVID-19. In the study overall: The United States, Italy and Spain were the sources of the acute and convalescent COVID-19 samples. Sample material is recorded as cDNA or gDNA derived from T cells, B-cell-depleted T cells, or PBMCs.

The CDR3 spans 17 residues. Looked up from germline, CDR1 is LGHDT and CDR2 is YNNKEL (reference sequence). V shed 3 bases and J shed 11 bases, with 26 bases lying between them. Authors' processing steps: Estimates of nucleated cell counts were drawn from the amplification of reference gene primers. Assay: immunoSEQ multiplex PCR; the TCRdb copy retains only in-frame clones and omits some. V and J calls and clone size are those listed in that table; D and trimming were worked out from the DNA. The table shows 200,000 to 300,000 clones, with about 90% occurring only once. The TCR originated in a man in his fifties or sixties who had recovered from COVID-19. The gene calls are TRBV3-1 (or the pseudogene TRBV3-2) and TRBJ2-1; possible D gene TRBD1, 7 bases. Sequenced sample: peripheral blood. As DNA, the CDR3 is TGTGCCAGCAGCCACAAGAGACAGGGTCGGGGGTGGAACAAGCAGTTCTTC. It translates to CASSHKRQGRGWNKQFF.